The entry below gives a single T cell receptor beta chain sequence along with its context. This record comes from a study of blood T cell repertoires in COVID-19. Study-wide context: Sources were T cells, B-cell-depleted T cells, or PBMCs; the material itself was cDNA or gDNA.

Source study methods: Reference gene primer amplification in the assay estimated nucleated cell counts. TCRdb keeps only in-frame clones here, not all; method: immunoSEQ multiplex PCR. Clonal size and the V and J genes are those of that table, whereas D and trimming came from the DNA. The sample lists about 150,000 clones; around 86% were seen once. The sequence derives from a man aged 45-60 years with active COVID-19. Sequencing was performed on peripheral blood.

This chain's CDR3 is CASKPDRGTGELFF. In DNA form, the CDR3 reads TGTGCCAGCAAGCCGGACAGGGGGACCGGGGAGCTGTTTTTT. The V gene is TRBV6-4, the J gene TRBJ2-2, with 10 bases lining up with TRBD1. The length of the CDR3 is 14 residues. Per germline, CDR1 MRHNA and CDR2 SNTAGT. J lost 5 bases, V lost 7 bases, and 4 bases had no gene match.